The rows below give T cell receptor beta chains drawn from one sample of a study of blood T cells in healthy people across ages. TCRdb passed the 5' RACE reads through MiXCR, listing each CDR3 protein once. The sample includes about 1.6 million distinct CDR3 sequences, about 31% of them seen just once. Specimen: blood. Receptors originate from a woman aged 25 to 45 in good health. The CDR3 runs from the conserved cysteine through the conserved F or W. D genes are given only for firm matches. The size field is filled for only some rows; it gives once, few, many or a size class.

V,J,D,size,DNA,CDR3
TRBV14,TRBJ2-5,-,-,TGTGCCAGCAGCCAAGAAAGGTGGTTGGCGACCCAGTACTTC,CASSQERWLATQYF
TRBV2,TRBJ1-2,-,-,TGTGCCAGCAGTGGCAGGACCCTCGTCTATGGCTACACCTTC,CASSGRTLVYGYTF
TRBV6-2/TRBV6-3,TRBJ2-3,TRBD1,-,TGTGCCAGCAGAGACAGGGTCTGGCGGGATACGCAGTATTTT,CASRDRVWRDTQYF
TRBV6-1,TRBJ2-7,TRBD1,-,TGTGCCAGCAGAGATCCTACAGGGGGAAACGAGCAGTACTTC,CASRDPTGGNEQYF
TRBV7-2,TRBJ2-3,-,many,TGTGCCAGCAGCTTATTTGGGGGACCTAGCACAGATACGCAGTATTTT,CASSLFGGPSTDTQYF
TRBV20-1,TRBJ2-5,TRBD1,few,TGCAGTGCTAGTATAAACCCCGGGACAGAAGAGACCCAGTACTTC,CSASINPGTEETQYF
TRBV20-1,TRBJ2-7,TRBD1,many,TGCAGTGCCTCGGACAGGGGCAGGTTCTCCTACGAGCAGTACTTC,CSASDRGRFSYEQYF
TRBV4-1,TRBJ1-2,-,few,TGCGCCAGCAGCCATGCTGGGCGGGAGGGGTATGGCTACACCTTC,CASSHAGREGYGYTF
TRBV29-1,TRBJ2-4,-,-,TGCAGCGTTGAAACCGAGCTAGTGGTCAAAAACATTCGGTACTTC,CSVETELVVKNIRYF
TRBV11-3,TRBJ2-4,-,-,TGTGCCAGCAGCTTAGGAACCACCGGGAAGCAGTACTTC,CASSLGTTGKQYF
TRBV27,TRBJ2-1,-,-,TGTGCCAGCAGTAGGGTTAGCAGGAGCTCCTACAATGAGCAGTTCTTC,CASSRVSRSSYNEQFF
TRBV15,TRBJ2-1,TRBD2,-,TGTGCCACCAGCAGAGAACTAGCGGGAGCCTACAATGAGCAGTTCTTC,CATSRELAGAYNEQFF